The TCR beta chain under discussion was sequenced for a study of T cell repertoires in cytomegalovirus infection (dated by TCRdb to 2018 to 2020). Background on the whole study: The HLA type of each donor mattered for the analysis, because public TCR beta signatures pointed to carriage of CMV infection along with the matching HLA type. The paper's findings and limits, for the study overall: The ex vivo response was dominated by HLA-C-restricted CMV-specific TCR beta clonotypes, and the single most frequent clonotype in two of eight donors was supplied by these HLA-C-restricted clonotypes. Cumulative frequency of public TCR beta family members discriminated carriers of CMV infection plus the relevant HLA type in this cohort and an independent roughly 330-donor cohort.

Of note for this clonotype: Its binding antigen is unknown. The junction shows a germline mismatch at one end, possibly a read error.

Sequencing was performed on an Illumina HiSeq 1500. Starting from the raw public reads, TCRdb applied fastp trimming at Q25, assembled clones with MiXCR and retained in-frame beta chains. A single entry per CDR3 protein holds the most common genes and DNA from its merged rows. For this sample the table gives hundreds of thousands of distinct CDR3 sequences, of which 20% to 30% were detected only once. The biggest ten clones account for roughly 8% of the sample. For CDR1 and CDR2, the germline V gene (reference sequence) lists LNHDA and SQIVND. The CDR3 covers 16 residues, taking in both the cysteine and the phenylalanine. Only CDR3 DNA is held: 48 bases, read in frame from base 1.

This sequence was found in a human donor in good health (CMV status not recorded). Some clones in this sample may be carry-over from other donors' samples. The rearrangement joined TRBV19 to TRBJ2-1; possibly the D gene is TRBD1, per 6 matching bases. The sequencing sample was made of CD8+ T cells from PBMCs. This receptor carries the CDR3 CTSSIGGPYRHNEQFF. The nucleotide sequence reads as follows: TGTACCAGTAGTATTGGGGGCCCATATAGACACAATGAGCAGTTCTTC.